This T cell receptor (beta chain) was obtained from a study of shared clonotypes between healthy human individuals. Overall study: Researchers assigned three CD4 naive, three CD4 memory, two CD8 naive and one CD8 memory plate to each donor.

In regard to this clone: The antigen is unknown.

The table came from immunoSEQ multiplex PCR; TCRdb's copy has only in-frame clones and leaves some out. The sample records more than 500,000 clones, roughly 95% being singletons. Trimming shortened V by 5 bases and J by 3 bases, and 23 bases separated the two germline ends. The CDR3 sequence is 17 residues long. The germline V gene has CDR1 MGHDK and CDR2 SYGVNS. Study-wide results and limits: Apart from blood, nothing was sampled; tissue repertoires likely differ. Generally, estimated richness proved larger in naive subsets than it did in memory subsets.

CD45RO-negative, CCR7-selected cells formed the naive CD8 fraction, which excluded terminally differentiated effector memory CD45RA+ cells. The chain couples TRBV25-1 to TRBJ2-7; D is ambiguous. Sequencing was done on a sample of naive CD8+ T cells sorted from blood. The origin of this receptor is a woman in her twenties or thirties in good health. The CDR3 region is CASSPTPRWGRNYEQYF. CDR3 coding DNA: TGTGCCAGCAGTCCAACCCCCCGATGGGGTAGGAACTACGAGCAGTACTTC.